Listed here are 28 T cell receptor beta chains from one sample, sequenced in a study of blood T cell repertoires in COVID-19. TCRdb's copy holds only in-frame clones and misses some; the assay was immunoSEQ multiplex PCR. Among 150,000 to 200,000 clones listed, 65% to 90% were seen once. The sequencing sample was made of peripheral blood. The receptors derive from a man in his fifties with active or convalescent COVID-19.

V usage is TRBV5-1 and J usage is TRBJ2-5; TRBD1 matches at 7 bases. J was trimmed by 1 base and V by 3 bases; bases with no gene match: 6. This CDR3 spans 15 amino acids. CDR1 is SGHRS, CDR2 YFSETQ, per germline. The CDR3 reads CASSYRTGLQETQYF. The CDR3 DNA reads TGCGCCAGCAGCTACCGGACAGGCCTCCAAGAGACCCAGTACTTC.

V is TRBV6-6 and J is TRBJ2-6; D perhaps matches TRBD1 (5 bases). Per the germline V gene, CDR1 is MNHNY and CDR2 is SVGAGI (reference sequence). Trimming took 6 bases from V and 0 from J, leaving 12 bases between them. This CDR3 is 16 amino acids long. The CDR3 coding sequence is TGTGCCAGCAGCACAGGATTTTCCTCTGGGGCCAACGTCCTGACTTTC. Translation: CASSTGFSSGANVLTF.

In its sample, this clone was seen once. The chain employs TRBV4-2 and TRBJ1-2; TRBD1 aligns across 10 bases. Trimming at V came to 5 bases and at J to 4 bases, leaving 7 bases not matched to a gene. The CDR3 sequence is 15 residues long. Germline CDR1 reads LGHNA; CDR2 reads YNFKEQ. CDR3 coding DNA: TGTGCCAGCAGCGACGGGACAGGGGCGAGCTATGGCTACACCTTC. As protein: CASSDGTGASYGYTF.

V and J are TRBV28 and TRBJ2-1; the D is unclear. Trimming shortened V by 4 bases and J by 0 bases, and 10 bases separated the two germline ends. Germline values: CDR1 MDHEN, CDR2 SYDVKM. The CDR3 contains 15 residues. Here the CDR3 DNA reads TGTGCCAGCAGTTCGACAATGAGCTCCTACAATGAGCAGTTCTTC. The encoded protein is CASSSTMSSYNEQFF.

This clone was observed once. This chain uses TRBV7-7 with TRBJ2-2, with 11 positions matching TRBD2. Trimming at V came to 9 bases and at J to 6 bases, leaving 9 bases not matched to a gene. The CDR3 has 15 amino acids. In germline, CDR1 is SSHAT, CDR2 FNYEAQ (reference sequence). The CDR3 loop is CASSRSGGAAGELFF. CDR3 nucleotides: TGTGCCAGTTCTCGTAGCGGGGGGGCCGCCGGGGAGCTGTTTTTT.

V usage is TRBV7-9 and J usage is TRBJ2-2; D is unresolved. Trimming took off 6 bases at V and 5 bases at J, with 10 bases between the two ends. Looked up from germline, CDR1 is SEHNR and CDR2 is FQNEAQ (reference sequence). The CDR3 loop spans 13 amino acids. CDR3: CASSSRETGELFF. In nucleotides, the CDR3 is TGTGCCAGCAGTTCTAGAGAAACCGGGGAGCTGTTTTTT. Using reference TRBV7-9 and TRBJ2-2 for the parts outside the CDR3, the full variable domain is DTGVSQNPRHKITKRGQNVTFRCDPISEHNRLYWYRQTLGQGPEFLTYFQNEAQLEKSRLLSDRFSAERPKGSFSTLEIQRTEQGDSAMYLCASSSRETGELFFGEGSRLTVL.

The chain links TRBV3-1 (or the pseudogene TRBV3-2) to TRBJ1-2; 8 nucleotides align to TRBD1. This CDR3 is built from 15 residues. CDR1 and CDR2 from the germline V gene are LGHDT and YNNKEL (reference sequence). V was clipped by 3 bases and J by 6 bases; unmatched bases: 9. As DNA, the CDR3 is TGTGCCAGCAGCCATGAATACAGGGGGTACAATGGCTACACCTTC. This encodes CASSHEYRGYNGYTF.

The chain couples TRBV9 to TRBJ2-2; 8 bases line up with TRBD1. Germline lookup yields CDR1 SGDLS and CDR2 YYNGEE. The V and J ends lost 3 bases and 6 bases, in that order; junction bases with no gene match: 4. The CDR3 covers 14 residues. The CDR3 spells CASSAQGAAGELFF. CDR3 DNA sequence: TGTGCCAGCAGCGCGCAGGGGGCTGCCGGGGAGCTGTTTTTT.

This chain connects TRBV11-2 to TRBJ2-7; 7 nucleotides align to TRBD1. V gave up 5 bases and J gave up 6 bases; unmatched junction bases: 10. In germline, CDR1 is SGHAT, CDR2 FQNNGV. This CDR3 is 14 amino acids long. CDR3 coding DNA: TGTGCCAGCAGCATCCAACAGGGGTTCGGCGAGCAGTACTTC. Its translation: CASSIQQGFGEQYF.

The CDR3 region is CAWMVASGELFF. CDR3 bases: TGTGCCTGGATGGTAGCCTCCGGGGAGCTGTTTTTT. The V call is TRBV30, the J call TRBJ2-2; the D is unclear. Trimming removed 4 bases from V and 6 bases from J, with 9 bases in between. This CDR3 is 12 amino acids long. Germline CDR1 is GTSNPN and CDR2 is SVGIG (reference sequence). Combining the CDR3 with reference TRBV30 and TRBJ2-2 gives the whole variable domain SQTIHQWPATLVQPVGSPLSLECTVEGTSNPNLYWYRQAAGRGLQLLFYSVGIGQISSEVPQNLSASRPQDRQFILSSKKLLLSDSGFYLCAWMVASGELFFGEGSRLTVL.

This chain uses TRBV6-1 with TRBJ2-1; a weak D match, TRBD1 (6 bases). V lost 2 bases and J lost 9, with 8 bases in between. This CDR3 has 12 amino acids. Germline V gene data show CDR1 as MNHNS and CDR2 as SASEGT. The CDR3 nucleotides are TGTGCCAGCAGTGAACAGGGGTCTGAGCAGTTCTTC. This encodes CASSEQGSEQFF.

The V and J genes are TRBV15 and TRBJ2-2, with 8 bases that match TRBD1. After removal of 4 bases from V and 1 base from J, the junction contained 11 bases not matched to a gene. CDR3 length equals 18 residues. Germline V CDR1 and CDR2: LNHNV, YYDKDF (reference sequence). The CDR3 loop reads CATSKKKVGTGNTGELFF. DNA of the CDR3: TGTGCCACCAGCAAAAAAAAAGTCGGGACAGGGAACACCGGGGAGCTGTTTTTT.

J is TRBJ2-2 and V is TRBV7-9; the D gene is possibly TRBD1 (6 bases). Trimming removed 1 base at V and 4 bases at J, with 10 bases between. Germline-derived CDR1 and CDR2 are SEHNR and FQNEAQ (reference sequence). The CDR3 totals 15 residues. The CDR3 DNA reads TGTGCCAGCAGCTTAGACCAGGGGATCACCGGGGAGCTGTTTTTT. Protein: CASSLDQGITGELFF. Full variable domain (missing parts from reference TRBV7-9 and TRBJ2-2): DTGVSQNPRHKITKRGQNVTFRCDPISEHNRLYWYRQTLGQGPEFLTYFQNEAQLEKSRLLSDRFSAERPKGSFSTLEIQRTEQGDSAMYLCASSLDQGITGELFFGEGSRLTVL.

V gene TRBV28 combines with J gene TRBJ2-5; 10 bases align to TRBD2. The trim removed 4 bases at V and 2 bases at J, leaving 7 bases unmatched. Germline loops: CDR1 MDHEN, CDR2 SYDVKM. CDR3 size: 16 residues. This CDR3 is CASSSTLAGEQETQYF. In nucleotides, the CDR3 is TGTGCCAGCAGTTCCACCCTAGCGGGGGAACAAGAGACCCAGTACTTC.

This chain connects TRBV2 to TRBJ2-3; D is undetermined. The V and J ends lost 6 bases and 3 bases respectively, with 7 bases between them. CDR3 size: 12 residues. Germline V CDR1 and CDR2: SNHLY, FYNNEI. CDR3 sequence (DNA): TGTGCCAGCAGCCGTACTACAGATACGCAGTATTTT. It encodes CASSRTTDTQYF.

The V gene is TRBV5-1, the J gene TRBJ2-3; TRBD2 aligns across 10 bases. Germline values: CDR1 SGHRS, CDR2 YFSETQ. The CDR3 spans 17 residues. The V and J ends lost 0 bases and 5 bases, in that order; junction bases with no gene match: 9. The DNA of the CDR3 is TGCGCCAGCAGCTTGGGAGCTAGCGGGAGTGGAGAAGATACGCAGTATTTT. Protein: CASSLGASGSGEDTQYF.

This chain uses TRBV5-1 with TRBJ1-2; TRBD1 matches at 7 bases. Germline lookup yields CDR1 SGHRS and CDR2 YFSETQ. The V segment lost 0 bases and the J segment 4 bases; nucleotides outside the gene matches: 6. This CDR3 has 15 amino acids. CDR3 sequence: CASSLGGGQSYGYTF. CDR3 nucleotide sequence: TGCGCCAGCAGCTTGGGAGGGGGACAGTCCTATGGCTACACCTTC.

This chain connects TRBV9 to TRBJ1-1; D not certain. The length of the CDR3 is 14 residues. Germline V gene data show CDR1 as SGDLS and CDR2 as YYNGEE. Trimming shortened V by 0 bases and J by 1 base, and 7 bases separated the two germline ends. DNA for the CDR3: TGTGCCAGCAGCGTAGGCGGTAAGAACACTGAAGCTTTCTTT. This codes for CASSVGGKNTEAFF.

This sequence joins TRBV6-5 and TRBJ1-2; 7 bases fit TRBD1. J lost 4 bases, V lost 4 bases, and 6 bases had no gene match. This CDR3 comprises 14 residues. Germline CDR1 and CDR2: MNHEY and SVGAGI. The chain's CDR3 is CASSSAGGGYGYTF. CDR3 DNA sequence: TGTGCCAGCAGTTCCGCAGGGGGAGGCTATGGCTACACCTTC.

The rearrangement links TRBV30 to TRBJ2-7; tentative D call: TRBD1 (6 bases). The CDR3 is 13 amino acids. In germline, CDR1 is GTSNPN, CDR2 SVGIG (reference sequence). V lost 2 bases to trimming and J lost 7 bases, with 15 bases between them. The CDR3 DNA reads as TGTGCCTGGAGTCTCTTGACTACAGGGGAGCAGTACTTC. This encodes CAWSLLTTGEQYF.

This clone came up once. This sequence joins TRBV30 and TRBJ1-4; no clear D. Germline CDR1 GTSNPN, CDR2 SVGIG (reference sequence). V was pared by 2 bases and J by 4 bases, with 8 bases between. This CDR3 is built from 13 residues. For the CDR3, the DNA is TGTGCCTGGAGTTTGGCCTTTAATGAAAAACTGTTTTTT. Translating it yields CAWSLAFNEKLFF.

CDR3 sequence (DNA): TGTGCCAGCAGAGGGACAGGGATGAACACTGAAGCTTTCTTT. Translating it yields CASRGTGMNTEAFF. The chain combines TRBV3-1 (or the pseudogene TRBV3-2) with TRBJ1-1; TRBD1 matches at 9 bases. V was pared by 6 bases and J by 0 bases, with 2 bases of the junction left unmatched. Germline V gene lookup returns CDR1 LGHDT and CDR2 YNNKEL (reference sequence). This CDR3 contains 14 residues.

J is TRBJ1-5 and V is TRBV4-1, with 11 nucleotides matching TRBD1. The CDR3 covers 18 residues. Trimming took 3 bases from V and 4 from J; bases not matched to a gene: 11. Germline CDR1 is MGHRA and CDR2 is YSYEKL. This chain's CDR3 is CASSHPAGTGGGNQPQHF. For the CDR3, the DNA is TGCGCCAGCAGCCACCCCGCCGGGACAGGGGGTGGAAATCAGCCCCAGCATTTT.

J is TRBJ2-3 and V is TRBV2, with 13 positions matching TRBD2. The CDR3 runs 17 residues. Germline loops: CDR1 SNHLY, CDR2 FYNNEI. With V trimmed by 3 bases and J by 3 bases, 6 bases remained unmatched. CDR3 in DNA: TGTGCCAGCAGTGATTTGGGGACTAGCGGGAATACAGATACGCAGTATTTT. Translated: CASSDLGTSGNTDTQYF.

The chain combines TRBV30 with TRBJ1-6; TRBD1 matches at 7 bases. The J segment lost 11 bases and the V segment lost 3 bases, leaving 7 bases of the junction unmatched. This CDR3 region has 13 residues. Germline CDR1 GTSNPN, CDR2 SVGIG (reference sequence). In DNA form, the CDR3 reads TGTGCCTGGAGGACAGGGAGTTCACCACCCCTCCACTTT. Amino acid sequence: CAWRTGSSPPLHF.

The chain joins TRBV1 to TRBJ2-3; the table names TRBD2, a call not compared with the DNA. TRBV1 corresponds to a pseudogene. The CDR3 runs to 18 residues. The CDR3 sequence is CTSSQDTLSSLRADTQYF. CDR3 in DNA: TGCACCAGCAGCCAAGACACCTTAAGTAGCCTTCGTGCAGATACGCAGTATTTT.

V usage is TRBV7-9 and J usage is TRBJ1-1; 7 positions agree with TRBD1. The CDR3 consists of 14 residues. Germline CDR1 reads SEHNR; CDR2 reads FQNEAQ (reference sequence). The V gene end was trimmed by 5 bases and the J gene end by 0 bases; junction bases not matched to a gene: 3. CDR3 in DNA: TGTGCCAGCAGCCCGACAGGGTTGAACACTGAAGCTTTCTTT. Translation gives CASSPTGLNTEAFF.

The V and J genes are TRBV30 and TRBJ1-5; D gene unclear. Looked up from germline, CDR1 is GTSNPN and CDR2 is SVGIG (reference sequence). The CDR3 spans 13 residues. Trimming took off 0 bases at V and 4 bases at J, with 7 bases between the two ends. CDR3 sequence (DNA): TGTGCCTGGAGTGTAACCTATAATCAGCCCCAGCATTTT. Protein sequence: CAWSVTYNQPQHF. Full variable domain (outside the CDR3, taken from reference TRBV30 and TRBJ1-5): SQTIHQWPATLVQPVGSPLSLECTVEGTSNPNLYWYRQAAGRGLQLLFYSVGIGQISSEVPQNLSASRPQDRQFILSSKKLLLSDSGFYLCAWSVTYNQPQHFGDGTRLSIL.